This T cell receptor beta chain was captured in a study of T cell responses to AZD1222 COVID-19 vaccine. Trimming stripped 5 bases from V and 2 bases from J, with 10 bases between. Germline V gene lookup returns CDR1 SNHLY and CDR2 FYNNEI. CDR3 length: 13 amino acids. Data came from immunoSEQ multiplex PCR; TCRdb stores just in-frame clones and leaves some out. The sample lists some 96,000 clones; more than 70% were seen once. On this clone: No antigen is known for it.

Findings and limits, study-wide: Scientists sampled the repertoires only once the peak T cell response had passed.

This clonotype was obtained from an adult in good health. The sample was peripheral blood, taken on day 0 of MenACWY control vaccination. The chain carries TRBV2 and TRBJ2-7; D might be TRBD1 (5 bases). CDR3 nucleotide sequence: TGTGCCAGCAGTTGGACATCAACCTACGAGCAGTACTTC. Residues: CASSWTSTYEQYF.